These 28 T cell receptor beta chains were all obtained from the same sample, sequenced in a study of T cell responses to AZD1222 COVID-19 vaccine (dated by TCRdb to the early 2020s). Library creation used the immunoSEQ multiplex PCR assay. Held by TCRdb, this immuneACCESS table contains in-frame sequences only and omits some clones. Under half of the omission traces to an unresolved V gene where checked; the cause of the rest is unknown. The sample table holds about 140,000 clones, of which 80% to 95% were seen once. Jointly, the top ten make up approximately 1.7% of the sample. The sample's time point label, in plain terms: baseline before first vaccination. The material was peripheral blood, obtained on day 0 of AZD1222 vaccination. The receptors originated from an adult in good health.

This clone was seen a single time. DNA of the CDR3: TGTGCCAGCAGGGTATCGAACACTGAAGCTTTCTTT. This translates into CASRVSNTEAFF. This sequence joins TRBV28 and TRBJ1-1; D is undetermined. This CDR3 comprises 12 residues. V was cut by 6 bases and J by 1 base, with 6 bases left in between. Germline CDR1 and CDR2: MDHEN and SYDVKM.

The chain employs TRBV25-1 and TRBJ1-4; D unclear. Germline V lookup: CDR1 MGHDK, CDR2 SYGVNS. The CDR3 is made up of 16 amino acids. The CDR3 loop reads CVSGVPSRQTNEKLFF. CDR3 coding DNA: TGTGTATCCGGGGTACCAAGCAGGCAGACTAATGAAAAACTGTTTTTT.

The rearrangement links TRBV10-3 to TRBJ2-3, with D perhaps matching TRBD2 (6 bases). Germline loops: CDR1 ENHRY, CDR2 SYGVKD. Trimming stripped 6 bases from V and 2 bases from J, with 12 bases between. There are 14 residues in the CDR3. The CDR3 is CAIRGTSYTDTQYF. The CDR3, as DNA: TGTGCCATCAGGGGGACTTCTTACACAGATACGCAGTATTTT.

This chain links TRBV2 with TRBJ2-7; 7 bases match TRBD2. CDR3 size: 14 residues. Germline loops: CDR1 SNHLY, CDR2 FYNNEI. J lost 6 bases, V lost 8 bases, and 13 bases had no gene match. The CDR3 sequence is CASGGGDGISEQYF. The CDR3, as DNA: TGTGCCAGCGGGGGGGGAGACGGGATCAGCGAGCAGTACTTC.

The CDR3 protein is CASSPNTGGTDTQYF. In DNA form, the CDR3 reads TGTGCCAGCTCACCAAATACAGGGGGCACAGATACGCAGTATTTT. The V call is TRBV18, the J call TRBJ2-3; 7 nucleotides align to TRBD1. The germline gives CDR1 KGHSH, CDR2 LQKENI. The CDR3 spans 15 residues. V shed 2 bases and J 1 base; nucleotides not matched to a gene: 3.

The chain is built from TRBV11-2 and TRBJ2-2; possible D gene TRBD2, 5 bases. V lost 1 base, J lost 5 bases, and 11 bases lay in between. The CDR3 totals 15 residues. Germline V gene lookup returns CDR1 SGHAT and CDR2 FQNNGV. This CDR3 reads CASSLADFGTGELFF. The CDR3 region has the DNA TGTGCCAGCAGCTTAGCGGACTTTGGGACCGGGGAGCTGTTTTTT.

CDR3 nucleotide sequence: TGTGCCAGCACCCTTGGGGCGAATTCACCCCTCCACTTT. Its protein product is CASTLGANSPLHF. V usage is TRBV2 and J usage is TRBJ1-6; TRBD1 might be the D (5 bases). Germline-derived CDR1 and CDR2 are SNHLY and FYNNEI. This CDR3 contains 13 residues. The V end was cut by 7 bases, the J end by 7 bases, with 11 bases between. Drawing the rest from reference TRBV2 and TRBJ1-6, the complete variable domain is EPEVTQTPSHQVTQMGQEVILRCVPISNHLYFYWYRQILGQKVEFLVSFYNNEISEKSEIFDDQFSVERPDGSNFTLKIRSTKLEDSAMYFCASTLGANSPLHFGNGTRLTVT.

The V call is TRBV21-1, the J call TRBJ1-4; the table's TRBD1 call for D was not verified on the DNA. TRBV21-1 is marked as a pseudogene. The CDR3 loop spans 14 amino acids. The chain's CDR3 is CASSKRGIDEKLFF. The CDR3 DNA follows: TGTGCCAGCAGCAAAAGGGGGATAGACGAAAAACTGTTTTTT.

The chain has TRBV11-3 and TRBJ1-2; a weak D match, TRBD1 (5 bases). CDR1 is SGHNT, CDR2 YENEEA, per germline. This CDR3 is 13 amino acids long. Trimming stripped 5 bases from V and 4 bases from J, with 11 bases between. For the CDR3, the DNA is TGTGCCAGCAGCCTCCGTGGGGGCTATGGCTACACCTTC. Translated: CASSLRGGYGYTF.

In this sample, this clone turned up once. The genes are TRBV10-2 and TRBJ1-2; D not resolved. Trimming took off 5 bases at V and 5 bases at J, with 24 bases between the two ends. Germline values: CDR1 WSHSY, CDR2 SAAADI. The CDR3 extends over 17 amino acids. The CDR3 coding sequence is TGCGCCAGCAGTCGAATAGGTTTAGGGAAGACGTCTTATGGCTACACCTTC. It translates to CASSRIGLGKTSYGYTF.

The rearrangement uses TRBV29-1 and TRBJ2-7, with TRBD1 matching 9 bases. The CDR3 spans 14 residues. J gave up 3 bases and V 6 bases, and 9 bases lay outside the gene matches. Per the germline V gene, CDR1 is SQVTM and CDR2 is ANQGSEA. The CDR3: CSVQRVTGGYEQYF. The DNA for the CDR3 is TGCAGCGTCCAGAGGGTGACAGGGGGCTACGAGCAGTACTTC.

This clone was seen a single time. This chain links TRBV24-1 with TRBJ2-3, with D perhaps TRBD1 (6 bases). The V gene's germline CDR1 is KGHDR and CDR2 SFDVKD. Trimming removed 5 bases at V and 0 bases at J, with 8 bases between. The CDR3 runs 14 residues. CDR3 sequence (DNA): TGTGCCACCAGTGTCACAGGGAGCACAGATACGCAGTATTTT. The encoded protein is CATSVTGSTDTQYF.

This rearrangement joins TRBV4-1 to TRBJ1-1, with D tentatively TRBD1 (5 bases). The V end was cut by 0 bases, the J end by 0 bases, with 11 bases between. CDR3 size: 16 residues. Germline V CDR1 and CDR2: MGHRA, YSYEKL. CDR3 sequence (DNA): TGCGCCAGCAGCCAAGATCGACAGCCCGTGAACACTGAAGCTTTCTTT. Translation: CASSQDRQPVNTEAFF.

The sample holds one count of this clone. V is TRBV9 and J is TRBJ1-2; D is uncertain. V shed 0 bases and J shed 6 bases, with 9 bases lying between them. The germline CDR1 and CDR2 sequences are SGDLS and YYNGEE. CDR3 length: 13 residues. Here the CDR3 reads CASSVEQTHGYTF. CDR3 DNA: TGTGCCAGCAGCGTAGAACAGACTCATGGCTACACCTTC.

As DNA, the CDR3 is TGTGCCAGCAGTTACGGGACTAGCGGGGCCAATGAGCAGTTCTTC. Its protein product is CASSYGTSGANEQFF. This chain links TRBV9 with TRBJ2-1; 13 positions match TRBD2. The CDR3 loop spans 15 amino acids. Germline assignment: CDR1 SGDLS and CDR2 YYNGEE. Trimming removed 5 bases from V and 6 bases from J; junction bases left unmatched: 5.

The chain carries TRBV11-2 and TRBJ2-7, with 7 bases aligning to TRBD1. Trimming removed 1 base from V and 6 bases from J; junction bases left unmatched: 3. This CDR3 comprises 13 residues. The germline CDR1 and CDR2 sequences are SGHAT and FQNNGV. CDR3 nucleotides: TGTGCCAGCAGCTTAGTGACAGGGCCCGAGCAGTACTTC. Protein: CASSLVTGPEQYF.

This rearrangement joins TRBV2 to TRBJ2-7; D may be TRBD2 (6 bases). The CDR3 loop spans 15 amino acids. Germline V gene lookup returns CDR1 SNHLY and CDR2 FYNNEI. The V and J ends lost 7 bases and 6 bases respectively, with 22 bases between them. CDR3 nucleotide sequence: TGTGCCAGCATCGTTACGGGAGACTTATCGGTCGAGCAGTACTTC. Its translation: CASIVTGDLSVEQYF.

This clone occurred once. V usage is TRBV25-1 and J usage is TRBJ2-5; the match to TRBD2 covers 7 bases. Germline CDR1 is MGHDK and CDR2 is SYGVNS. The V segment lost 5 bases and the J segment 5 bases; nucleotides outside the gene matches: 17. CDR3 size: 17 residues. The DNA of the CDR3 is TGTGCCAGCAGTATCCCGGCGGGAAGCCTGCGGGGGGAGACCCAGTACTTC. Its protein is CASSIPAGSLRGETQYF.

This rearrangement joins TRBV5-1 to TRBJ2-5, with a possible D match to TRBD1 (6 bases). Germline V lookup: CDR1 SGHRS, CDR2 YFSETQ. The CDR3 has 17 amino acids. The ends were cut back, 4 bases at V and 5 bases at J, with 24 bases in the middle. The CDR3 bases are TGCGCCAGCAGCCCGGCCGACAGGCTCTTCTCTAGGGAGACCCAGTACTTC. It encodes CASSPADRLFSRETQYF.

This sequence joins TRBV7-9 and TRBJ1-2, with D perhaps matching TRBD1 (5 bases). Germline V gives CDR1 SEHNR, CDR2 FQNEAQ (reference sequence). The germline V and J ends were trimmed by 5 bases and 2 bases, with 15 bases remaining between them. CDR3 size: 15 residues. CDR3 protein: CASSPSGDLNYGYTF. The CDR3 DNA follows: TGTGCCAGCAGCCCTAGCGGGGACCTCAACTATGGCTACACCTTC.

The J gene is TRBJ2-7, the V gene TRBV28, with 15 bases fitting TRBD2. The CDR3 has 17 amino acids. The ends lost 8 bases at V and 3 bases at J; junction bases unmatched: 11. From germline, CDR1 is MDHEN and CDR2 SYDVKM. The DNA of the CDR3 is TGTGCCAGCGAAGCATGGACTAGCGGGAGGGCGGGCTACGAGCAGTACTTC. This translates into CASEAWTSGRAGYEQYF.

CDR3 protein: CATSDFGDRDTEQYF. The CDR3, as DNA: TGTGCCACCAGTGATTTCGGGGACAGGGATACCGAGCAGTACTTC. V and J are TRBV24-1 and TRBJ2-7; TRBD1 aligns across 9 bases. Per the germline V gene, CDR1 is KGHDR and CDR2 is SFDVKD. The J segment lost 6 bases and the V segment lost 1 base, leaving 6 bases of the junction unmatched. The CDR3 runs to 15 residues.

V is TRBV13 and J is TRBJ1-6; D gene uncertain. The CDR3 runs 15 residues. Trimming pared 0 bases from V and 5 bases from J, leaving 8 bases between. From germline, CDR1 is PRHDT and CDR2 FYEKMQ (reference sequence). CDR3 DNA sequence: TGTGCCAGCAGCTTAGGCCTGGGCAATAATTCACCCCTCCACTTT. Its protein is CASSLGLGNNSPLHF.

The V call is TRBV2, the J call TRBJ2-5, with D hard to call. Germline V gene lookup returns CDR1 SNHLY and CDR2 FYNNEI. The ends were cut back, 6 bases at V and 4 bases at J, with 15 bases in the middle. The CDR3 loop spans 14 amino acids. In nucleotides, the CDR3 is TGTGCCAGCAGCGGCCCGCTTCCCGGAGAGACCCAGTACTTC. It yields the protein CASSGPLPGETQYF.

V is TRBV28 and J is TRBJ2-1; possibly TRBD2 for D (5 bases). The germline V and J ends were trimmed by 2 bases and 3 bases, with 11 bases remaining between them. Germline CDR1 is MDHEN and CDR2 is SYDVKM. There are 15 residues in the CDR3. The CDR3, as DNA: TGTGCCAGCAGTTTACCCCAGAGGGTCTACAATGAGCAGTTCTTC. This sequence encodes CASSLPQRVYNEQFF. The whole variable domain, remainder taken from reference TRBV28 and TRBJ2-1, is DVKVTQSSRYLVKRTGEKVFLECVQDMDHENMFWYRQDPGLGLRLIYFSYDVKMKEKGDIPEGYSVSREKKERFSLILESASTNQTSMYLCASSLPQRVYNEQFFGPGTRLTVL.

J is TRBJ2-7 and V is TRBV9; perhaps TRBD2 as D (6 bases). CDR1 and CDR2 (germline): SGDLS, YYNGEE. The CDR3 contains 13 residues. Trimming removed 0 bases at V and 5 bases at J, with 9 bases between. The CDR3 loop is CASSVDGTHEQYF. For the CDR3, the DNA is TGTGCCAGCAGCGTAGATGGGACTCACGAGCAGTACTTC.

This clone was recorded only once. One end of the junction fails to match germline, which may point to a read error. The chain uses TRBV5-5 and TRBJ2-3; TRBD2 matches 14 bases. This CDR3 has 17 residues. Looked up from germline, CDR1 is SGHKS and CDR2 is YYEKEE (reference sequence). In nucleotides, the CDR3 is TGTGCCAGCAGTTTGGGACTAGCGGGAGTACTCACAGATACGCAGTATTTT. Translation gives CASSLGLAGVLTDTQYF.

The rearrangement uses TRBV25-1 and TRBJ2-3; D possibly uses TRBD1 or TRBD2 (5 bases each). Germline V gene lookup returns CDR1 MGHDK and CDR2 SYGVNS. The CDR3 spans 18 residues. Trimming cost V 0 bases and J 6 bases, with 22 bases left between them. CDR3 loop: CASSEYPAGISGGDTQYF. The CDR3 bases are TGTGCCAGCAGTGAATATCCTGCAGGGATCAGCGGTGGGGATACGCAGTATTTT.